This paragraph reports one TCR beta chain. Its antigen is unidentified. The PCR employed 60 Vbeta primers together with 13 Jbeta primers. The protocol was immunoSEQ multiplex PCR, while the TCRdb copy is restricted to in-frame clones and leaves out a portion. The sample records roughly 110,000 clones, 82% being singletons. This record comes from a study of cytomegalovirus exposure and HLA in healthy donors. Study-wide findings and caveats: The study found most TCR sequences rare, yet found some public TCRs in many donors.

With V trimmed by 7 bases and J by 4 bases, 5 bases remained unmatched. The CDR3 loop spans 14 amino acids. The germline V gene has CDR1 MNHEY and CDR2 SMNVEV (reference sequence). Sample: PBMCs. The TCR sequence derives from a woman aged 18-29 years in good health and CMV-seronegative. The chain combines TRBV27 with TRBJ2-1; 9 bases align to TRBD1. CDR3 nucleotide sequence: TGTGCCAGCACCCCCGGGACAGGGTACAATGAGCAGTTCTTC. This sequence encodes CASTPGTGYNEQFF.